This TCR beta chain was sequenced for a study of CD8+ T cells in alopecia areata. Germline CDR1 reads MGHRA; CDR2 reads YSYEKL. The V end lost 0 bases, the J end lost 8 bases, and 14 bases lay between the germline ends. The CDR3 extends over 15 amino acids. Following extraction, RNA underwent reverse transcription to cDNA, which served as the sequencing template. Profiled with immunoSEQ multiplex PCR; TCRdb holds only in-frame clones, not every one. The data contain 150,000 or so clones, 65% to 75% of them singletons. Points from the study as a whole: Normal skin's resident alphabeta T cells are sequenced alongside lesional scalp T cells. Lesional scalp, especially alopecia totalis/universalis, showed higher clonality than normal scalp. Unlike in mice, where it was clearer, TCR sharing across patients was less clear, possibly HLA-related.

About this clone itself: The antigen is not known.

The source is a human donor with alopecia areata. The sequenced sample was CD8+ T cells sorted from blood, obtained at week 0. The chain carries TRBV4-1 and TRBJ2-1; TRBD2 might be the D (6 bases). The CDR3 nucleotides read TGCGCCAGCAGCCAAGATGCTTTTGGGGGGTATGAGCAGTTCTTC. Residues: CASSQDAFGGYEQFF.